This T cell receptor (beta chain) was found in a study of glioma-infiltrating T cells. Per germline, CDR1 MNHNS and CDR2 SASEGT. Trimming took 6 bases from V and 4 from J, leaving 10 bases between them. This CDR3 contains 13 residues. General observations from the study: Gliomas, especially low-grade, showed above-expected tissue-blood divergence; non-neoplastic patients showed below. Only very few CDR3 sequences appeared in both tissue and blood.

This clonotype was counted only a few times. Its antigen remains unidentified. Amplification of TCR alpha and beta CDR3 regions from RNA used iRepertoire nested multiplex PCR. From the multiplex PCR reads, TCRdb called clonotypes with MiXCR, one entry per CDR3 protein. Seen here are around 97,000 distinct CDR3 sequences, around 31% observed once, and the top ten hold about 40%. This TCR was sampled from a human donor with low-grade glioma or glioblastoma, undergoing nonglioma brain surgery, or in good health (not recorded which). This chain connects TRBV6-1 to TRBJ2-1; tentative D call: TRBD1 (5 bases). The specimen sequenced was glioma tissue, nonneoplastic brain tissue, or PBMCs (not recorded which). The CDR3 sequence: CASSPTVYNEQFF. CDR3 coding DNA: TGTGCCAGCAGCCCGACAGTTTACAATGAGCAGTTCTTC.